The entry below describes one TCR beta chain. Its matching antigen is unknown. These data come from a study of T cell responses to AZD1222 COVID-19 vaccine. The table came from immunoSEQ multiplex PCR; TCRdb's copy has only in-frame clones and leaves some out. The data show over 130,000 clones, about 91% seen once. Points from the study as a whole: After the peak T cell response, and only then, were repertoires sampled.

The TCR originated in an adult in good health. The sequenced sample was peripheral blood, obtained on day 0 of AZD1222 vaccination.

As DNA, the CDR3 is TGTGCCAGCAGTCTACACATGAACACTGAAGCTTTCTTT. It codes for CASSLHMNTEAFF. The J gene is TRBJ1-1, the V gene TRBV12-3 or TRBV12-4; D gene unclear. This CDR3 is 13 amino acids long. V lost 5 bases and J lost 0, with 7 bases in between.